Sequencing of this TCR beta chain was carried out in a study of blood T cell repertoires in COVID-19 (dated by TCRdb to about 2020). Notes on the research overall: Collaborator samples came from the United States, Italy and Spain and covered acute and convalescent phases of COVID-19. HLA class I and class II types, where available, came from metadata supplied by the sample provider rather than from assay-based typing. A freely available public database, intended as a resource for researchers studying the immune response to SARS-CoV-2, is where the repertoires were released. The prospective study material was composed of cDNA or gDNA derived from T cells, B-cell-depleted T cells, or PBMCs. Samples were obtained from the ongoing ImmuneRACE study (first 160 participants) and from 1,000 to 1,500 subjects provided by 6 global collaborators. Subjects who had been exposed to COVID-19, were actively infected with it, or had recovered from it provided the deeply sampled blood TCRbeta repertoires that made up the dataset. Sample metadata almost always included a de-identified subject ID, COVID-19 status, age in years and sex. Findings and caveats that apply to the study as a whole: The amount of clinical and demographic metadata varied by source and participant and was provided uncurated.

Reading the germline V gene gives CDR1 MNHEY and CDR2 SVGAGI. Taken from cysteine to phenylalanine, the CDR3 has 13 residues. Just the 39-base CDR3 DNA is kept, in frame starting at base 1. Trimming takes 7 bases off V and 12 bases off J; junction bases not matched to a gene: 5. Turning to this clone: Its target antigen remains unknown. No much larger clonotype is one base removed from it; base qualities were not supplied.

The collaborating institutions used their own protocols to collect whole blood in K2EDTA tubes. Collaborator samples were shipped for TCRbeta analysis as frozen whole blood, isolated PBMCs, or DNA extracted from either sample type. TCRbeta CDR3 regions were amplified from genomic DNA using the immunoSEQ Assay, a bias-controlled multiplex PCR. Concerning the study's data processing: The number of nucleated cells in each sample was estimated by amplification of reference gene primers within the assay. Sequence reads were collapsed and filtered to measure the absolute abundance of every unique TCRbeta CDR3 rearrangement. For each sample, productive Simpson clonality was calculated as the square root of Simpson's diversity index across productive rearrangements. What TCRdb holds here is the immuneACCESS table cut down to in-frame rearrangements. Part of the clones is not present; checked against another copy, under half of the missing clones reflect an unresolved V gene, and the others are unexplained. D and trimming were read from the DNA, whereas the V and J calls and clone size are those reported in that table. Counted in this sample were just under 60,000 clones; 88% of them appeared once. More than 4.5% of the sample belongs to the ten largest clones.

The chain is assembled from TRBV6-5 and TRBJ2-1, with 14 bases aligning to TRBD2. This TCR derives from a man aged 55 to 70 with acute or convalescent COVID-19. The sequenced sample consisted of peripheral blood. The sequence in DNA is TGTGCCAGCAAGGGACTAGCGGGAGTGTGGCAGTTCTTC. The encoded protein is CASKGLAGVWQFF.